These 4 T cell receptor beta chains were all obtained from the same sample, sequenced in a study of T cells in Graves' hyperthyroidism and ophthalmopathy. Amplification yielded TCR beta CDR3 regions, with RNA transcripts as the source. The study used the HTBI primer set for a first-round RT-PCR of the TCR CDR3. TCRdb re-called the multiplex PCR reads with MiXCR, one entry per CDR3 protein. The table shows 550,000 to 800,000 distinct CDR3 sequences, with 15% to 20% occurring only once. What was sequenced was blood. These receptor sequences come from a man aged 50-60 years with Graves' hyperthyroidism.

This clonotype was observed many times. The chain carries TRBV7-2 and TRBJ1-2; D perhaps matches TRBD1 (6 bases). In germline, CDR1 is SGHTA, CDR2 FQGNSA. The CDR3 covers 15 residues. Trimming stripped 0 bases from V and 7 bases from J, with 15 bases between. This chain's CDR3 is CASSLAGGVKFGYTF. The DNA for the CDR3 is TGTGCCAGCAGCTTAGCGGGGGGCGTTAAATTTGGCTACACCTTC.

At least ten counts were recorded for this clonotype. V usage is TRBV11-2 and J usage is TRBJ2-3; the D is unclear. This CDR3 is 17 amino acids long. The germline gives CDR1 SGHAT, CDR2 FQNNGV. The V end lost 1 base, the J end lost 4 bases, and 18 bases lay between the germline ends. The CDR3 DNA reads TGTGCCAGCAGCTTAGTTGTCGAGTCAGTTGAAGCAGATACGCAGTATTTT. Its translation: CASSLVVESVEADTQYF.

On this clonotype itself: With a much larger clone just one base away, this may be a read error. The rearrangement uses TRBV30 and TRBJ1-1; D is undetermined. The V gene lost 2 bases and the J gene lost 4 bases, with 8 bases spanning the gap. The CDR3 is 12 residues long. Germline CDR1 GTSNPN, CDR2 SVGIG (reference sequence). The CDR3 coding sequence is TGTGCCTGGAGTCCCAAGGGCACTGAAGCTTTCTTT. Its translation: CAWSPKGTEAFF. The whole variable domain, filled in from reference TRBV30 and TRBJ1-1, reads SQTIHQWPATLVQPVGSPLSLECTVEGTSNPNLYWYRQAAGRGLQLLFYSVGIGQISSEVPQNLSASRPQDRQFILSSKKLLLSDSGFYLCAWSPKGTEAFFGQGTRLTVV.

In this sample, this clonotype turned up once. A single base separates this from a much larger clone, so it may be a read error. This chain connects TRBV28 to TRBJ2-1; 10 bases line up with TRBD2. Germline CDR1 and CDR2: MDHEN and SYDVKM. V trimming: 7 bases; J trimming: 7 bases; junction bases outside the gene matches: 13. The CDR3 sequence is 16 residues long. CDR3 sequence: CASTRGPGLARNEQFF. The CDR3 coding sequence is TGTGCCAGCACCAGGGGGCCGGGACTAGCGAGGAATGAGCAGTTCTTC.